This passage covers 19 T cell receptor delta chains from one sample sequenced in a study of gamma-delta T cells after stem cell transplantation. TCRdb called clones from the RT-PCR reads again using CATT. The profile shows 1,000 to 1,500 delta-chain clones, less than 2% of them singletons. Sequencing was carried out using gamma-delta T cells. The receptor source for this set is a human donor. It is not recorded whose cells these are; they may come from a transplant donor.

Concerning this clone itself: The junction shows a germline mismatch at one end, possibly a read error. The same CDR3 arises from other DNA sequences in this sample as well. J is TRDJ1 and V is TRDV2, with 10 bases aligning to TRDD3. The CDR3 has 19 amino acids. CDR1 GEAIGNYY and CDR2 EKD come from the germline V gene. The CDR3 DNA is TGCGCCTGTGACACCGTCCGGGGGATACGCGATATGTCCACCGATAAACTTATCTTT. Its protein product is CACDTVRGIRDMSTDKLIF.

A note on this clone: Translating this DNA gives a protein that differs at residue 11 from the TCRdb one, which belongs to a much larger clone; a read error is likely, and the protein shown is this translation. This chain uses TRDV2 with TRDJ3, with D possibly matching TRDD2 (6 bases). Germline V CDR1 and CDR2: GEAIGNYY, EKD. The CDR3 has 18 amino acids. CDR3 protein: CACDTGSYSSRDTRQMFF. CDR3 DNA: TGTGCCTGTGACACGGGATCCTACTCCTCCCGGGACACCCGACAGATGTTTTTC.

Comment on this clone: A read error is possible here, since a much larger clone lies one base away. The chain carries TRDV2 and TRDJ1; 9 nucleotides match TRDD2. CDR3 size: 22 residues. The trim removed 3 bases at V and 0 bases at J, leaving 25 bases unmatched. Germline V gene data show CDR1 as GEAIGNYY and CDR2 as EKD. This CDR3 reads CACDQAFLLRDTGVQDTDKLIF. DNA for the CDR3: TGTGCCTGTGACCAAGCCTTCCTACTGAGGGATACCGGAGTTCAGGACACCGATAAACTCATCTTT.

This clone has just a few counts. This DNA's translation differs at residue 5 from TCRdb's protein, which comes from a much larger clone; a read error is likely, and the protein shown is translated from the DNA. The sample holds other DNA sequences that translate to the same CDR3. This rearrangement joins TRDV2 to TRDJ1; 13 positions match TRDD3. In germline, CDR1 is GEAIGNYY, CDR2 EKD. The ends lost 1 base at V and 0 bases at J; junction bases unmatched: 7. This CDR3 is built from 18 residues. Here the CDR3 reads CACDTLGDTRGDTDKLIF. CDR3 in DNA: TGTGCCTGTGACACACTGGGGGATACGCGAGGTGACACCGATAAACTCATCTTT.

The chain couples TRDV2 to TRDJ1, with 11 bases matching TRDD3. The CDR3 totals 18 residues. CDR1 is GEAIGNYY, CDR2 EKD, per germline. The J segment lost 0 bases and the V segment lost 4 bases, leaving 12 bases of the junction unmatched. CDR3 DNA: TGTGCCTGTGATCCGGTTAGAATGGGGGATACGTACACCGATAAACTCATCTTT. Translated, it gives CACDPVRMGDTYTDKLIF.

The gene calls are TRDV2 and TRDJ1; 7 bases match TRDD3. With 4 bases clipped from V and 0 bases from J, the junction kept 10 bases outside the gene matches. Germline CDR1 and CDR2: GEAIGNYY and EKD. This CDR3 contains 16 residues. The CDR3 nucleotides read TGTGCCTGTGATCCACTGGGGACCCCGCACACCGATAAACTCATCTTT. It encodes CACDPLGTPHTDKLIF.

This clone was observed a handful of times. This sequence joins TRDV3 and TRDJ1, with D tentatively TRDD3 (6 bases). V lost 2 bases and J lost 6, with 16 bases in between. Germline CDR1 reads TVYSNPD; CDR2 reads GDNSRS (reference sequence). The CDR3 contains 13 residues. CDR3 nucleotide sequence: TGTGCCTTTTACCCGCCCTGGGGAAATAAACTCATCTTT. Protein product: CAFYPPWGNKLIF. Filled out from reference TRDV3 and TRDJ1, the complete variable domain reads CDKVTQSSPDQTVASGSEVVLLCTYDTVYSNPDLFWYRIRPDYSFQFVFYGDNSRSEGADFTQGRFSVKHILTQKAFHLVISPVRTEDSATYYCAFYPPWGNKLIFGKGTRVTVEP.

The table lists this clone with a few counts. A much more abundant neighbour one base away suggests this may be a read error. This chain connects TRDV2 to TRDJ1; TRDD3 aligns across 8 bases. The germline gives CDR1 GEAIGNYY, CDR2 EKD. This CDR3 contains 20 residues. This CDR3 reads CACGTVRVPGLGANTDKLIF. CDR3 nucleotides: TGTGCCTGTGGCACCGTGCGGGTGCCTGGACTGGGGGCCAACACCGATAAACTCATCTTT.

For this clone: This DNA translates differently at residue 6 from the TCRdb protein, which is that of a much larger clone; a read error is likely, and the protein shown is the DNA's own translation. This sequence joins TRDV2 and TRDJ1; 7 nucleotides line up with TRDD3. This CDR3 has 17 amino acids. Germline CDR1 and CDR2: GEAIGNYY and EKD. Trimming removed 0 bases from V and 4 bases from J; junction bases left unmatched: 13. CDR3 residues: CACDTLLGRQQNDKLIF. The CDR3 DNA sequence: TGTGCCTGTGACACCTTACTGGGGCGACAACAAAACGATAAACTCATCTTT.

This clone was recorded a few times. A read error is the likely source, as a far larger clone sits one nucleotide away. This CDR3 is also generated by other DNA sequences in the sample. The chain joins TRDV2 to TRDJ1; 7 bases are shared with TRDD3. Germline CDR1 GEAIGNYY, CDR2 EKD. Losses at the gene ends were 3 bases for V and 8 bases for J; bases not matched to a gene: 23. This CDR3 contains 18 residues. The CDR3 DNA follows: TGTGCCTGTGACCGACTGGGGCCTCGCCGGGGGGTCCTCGACAAACTCATCTTT. Its protein is CACDRLGPRRGVLDKLIF.

By proportion, this clone is large. Other DNA sequences in this sample translate to the same CDR3. This chain connects TRDV2 to TRDJ1, with 9 bases matching TRDD3. The V segment lost 4 bases and the J segment 4 bases; nucleotides outside the gene matches: 12. The length of the CDR3 is 16 residues. Germline V gene sequence: CDR1 GEAIGNYY, CDR2 EKD. DNA of the CDR3: TGTGCCTGTGATCCCCTGGGGGATGCCCGGGACGATAAACTCATCTTT. Its protein is CACDPLGDARDDKLIF.

This clone came up a few times. The protein that TCRdb holds for this DNA derives from a much larger clone and differs from the translated DNA at residue 5, which likely indicates a read error; the protein shown here is translated from the DNA. The gene calls are TRDV2 and TRDJ3; D is perhaps TRDD3 (6 bases). The germline V and J ends were trimmed by 3 bases and 0 bases, with 14 bases remaining between them. CDR1 is GEAIGNYY, CDR2 EKD, per germline. This CDR3 region has 18 residues. The chain's CDR3 is CACDAAGDSSWDTRQMFF. The CDR3 DNA is TGTGCCTGTGACGCCGCGGGGGACAGCTCCTGGGACACCCGACAGATGTTTTTC.

This clone turned up a few times. TCRdb's entry gives the protein of a much larger clone, which mismatches this DNA's translation at residue 6, likely from a read error; the protein reported here is translated from the DNA. This sequence joins TRDV2 and TRDJ3; D remains unclear. CDR3 length equals 17 residues. Trimming pared 3 bases from V and 0 bases from J, leaving 11 bases between. Germline V gives CDR1 GEAIGNYY, CDR2 EKD. CDR3 sequence (DNA): TGTGCCTGTGACGGCGCTGGACCCTCCTGGGACACCCGACAGATGTTTTTC. It codes for CACDGAGPSWDTRQMFF.

In this sample, this clone turned up a few times. This chain links TRDV2 with TRDJ1; TRDD3 agrees at 12 bases. This CDR3 is 16 amino acids long. V gave up 3 bases and J gave up 1 base; unmatched junction bases: 5. Germline CDR1 GEAIGNYY, CDR2 EKD. The CDR3 nucleotides are TGTGCCTGTGACTCAGTACTGGGGGATACCACCGATAAACTCATCTTT. Translating gives CACDSVLGDTTDKLIF.

This clone is labeled medium-sized. Other DNA sequences within the sample encode an identical CDR3. V and J are TRDV2 and TRDJ1; TRDD3 matches 10 bases. Germline V lookup: CDR1 GEAIGNYY, CDR2 EKD. The CDR3 runs 14 residues. With V trimmed by 4 bases and J by 2 bases, 3 bases remained unmatched. CDR3 residues: CACDRLGDTDKLIF. The CDR3 DNA follows: TGTGCCTGTGATCGACTGGGGGATACCGATAAACTCATCTTT.

Comments on this clone: This sequence may be a read error, since a much larger clone differs from it by one base. Distinct nucleotide sequences in the sample also encode this CDR3. The chain employs TRDV2 and TRDJ1; D is unclear. Trimming shortened V by 3 bases and J by 0 bases, and 16 bases separated the two germline ends. The V gene's germline CDR1 is GEAIGNYY and CDR2 EKD. The length of the CDR3 is 16 residues. The CDR3 nucleotides are TGTGCCTGTGACCCCTTGGTAGGGGTGTACACCGATAAACTCATCTTT. It encodes CACDPLVGVYTDKLIF.

This clone was picked up a small number of times. TCRdb's protein for this DNA is that of a much larger clone and differs from the translation at residue 8, likely a read error; the protein shown is the DNA translation. This rearrangement joins TRDV2 to TRDJ1, with 8 bases fitting TRDD3. Germline CDR1 and CDR2: GEAIGNYY and EKD. The V gene end was trimmed by 1 base and the J gene end by 0 bases; junction bases not matched to a gene: 6. This CDR3 spans 16 amino acids. The chain's CDR3 is CACDTLGGTNTDKLIF. CDR3 bases: TGTGCCTGTGACACACTGGGGGGTACGAACACCGATAAACTCATCTTT.

This clone was found a few times. A far larger clone is one base from this, pointing to a likely read error. At the DNA level, this CDR3 is encoded by other sequences in the same sample as well. V gene TRDV2 combines with J gene TRDJ1; tentatively, D is TRDD3 (6 bases). CDR1 is GEAIGNYY, CDR2 EKD, per germline. This CDR3 spans 17 amino acids. V lost 0 bases and J lost 4, with 20 bases in between. CDR3 nucleotides: TGTGCCTGTGACACCGTACTGGGTCGACAACAAAACGATAAACTCATCTTT. Residues: CACDTVLGRQQNDKLIF.

With regard to this clone: A read error likely explains this, since a far larger clone differs by one base. Distinct nucleotide sequences in the sample also encode this CDR3. The chain joins TRDV2 to TRDJ1; tentatively, D is TRDD3 (6 bases). V was pared by 0 bases and J by 4 bases, with 20 bases between. The germline CDR1 and CDR2 sequences are GEAIGNYY and EKD. The CDR3 totals 17 residues. Here the CDR3 reads CACDTVLGRQQNDKLIF. Here the CDR3 DNA reads TGTGCCTGTGACACCGTACTGGGACGACAACAAAACGATAAACTCATCTTT.